The 3 T cell receptor beta chains presented below share a single source sample, sequenced in a study of molecular identifiers for immune sequencing clone quantification. One entry per CDR3 protein results from TCRdb running MiXCR on the PCR reads. The sample holds roughly 86,000 distinct CDR3 sequences, around 17% seen once. Sequencing was carried out using naive CD8+ T cells from blood, with Jurkat cell RNA spiked in. Subset described: FACS-sorted CD8+CD4-CCR7+CD45RA+ naive T cells. The receptors shown here come from a human donor in good health. Some libraries in this study had Jurkat cell RNA spiked in.

This clonotype appeared many times. This chain joins TRBV7-9 and TRBJ2-3; D unresolved. The CDR3 runs 13 residues. Deletions cut 5 bases from V and 3 bases from J, with 9 bases between. The germline V gene has CDR1 SEHNR and CDR2 FQNEAQ (reference sequence). The CDR3 region is CASSPPLTDTQYF. The DNA for the CDR3 is TGTGCCAGCAGCCCCCCCCTGACAGATACGCAGTATTTT. The whole variable domain, remainder taken from reference TRBV7-9 and TRBJ2-3, is DTGVSQNPRHKITKRGQNVTFRCDPISEHNRLYWYRQTLGQGPEFLTYFQNEAQLEKSRLLSDRFSAERPKGSFSTLEIQRTEQGDSAMYLCASSPPLTDTQYFGPGTRLTVL.

This clonotype has at least ten counts. The chain employs TRBV14 and TRBJ2-7, with 9 bases matching TRBD2. Germline CDR1 SGHDN, CDR2 FVKESK. Trimming removed 6 bases from V and 0 bases from J; junction bases left unmatched: 3. The CDR3 sequence is 14 residues long. CDR3: CASSGLARSYEQYF. The DNA of the CDR3 is TGTGCCAGCAGTGGACTAGCGCGCTCCTACGAGCAGTACTTC.

This clonotype was observed at least ten times. V gene TRBV3-1 combines with J gene TRBJ2-6; D uncertain. The V end lost 4 bases, the J end lost 1 base, and 11 bases lay between the germline ends. Per germline, CDR1 LGHDT and CDR2 YNNKEL (reference sequence). There are 16 residues in the CDR3. The CDR3 region has the DNA TGTGCCAGCAGCCCCTTCACAGAGTCTGGGGCCAACGTCCTGACTTTC. Its protein is CASSPFTESGANVLTF.